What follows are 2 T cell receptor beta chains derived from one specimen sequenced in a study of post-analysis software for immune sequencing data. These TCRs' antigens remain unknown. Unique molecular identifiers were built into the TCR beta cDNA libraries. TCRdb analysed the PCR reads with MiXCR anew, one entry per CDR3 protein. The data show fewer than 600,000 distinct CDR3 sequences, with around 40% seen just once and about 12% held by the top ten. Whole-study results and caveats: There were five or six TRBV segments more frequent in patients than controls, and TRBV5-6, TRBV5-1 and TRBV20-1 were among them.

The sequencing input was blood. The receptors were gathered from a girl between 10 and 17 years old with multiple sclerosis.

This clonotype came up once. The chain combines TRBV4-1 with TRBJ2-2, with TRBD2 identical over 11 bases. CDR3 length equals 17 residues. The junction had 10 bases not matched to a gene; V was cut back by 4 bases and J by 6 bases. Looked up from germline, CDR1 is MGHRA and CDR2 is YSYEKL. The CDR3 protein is CASSLVSGRATAGELFF. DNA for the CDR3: TGCGCCAGCAGCCTGGTTAGCGGGAGGGCTACGGCCGGGGAGCTGTTTTTT.

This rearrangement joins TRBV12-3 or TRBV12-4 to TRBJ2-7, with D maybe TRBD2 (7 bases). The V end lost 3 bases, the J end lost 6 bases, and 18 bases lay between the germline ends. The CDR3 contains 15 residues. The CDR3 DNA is TGTGCCAGCAGTTTTCGTCTCTTGGGAGGGGGCGAGCAGTACTTC. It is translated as CASSFRLLGGGEQYF.